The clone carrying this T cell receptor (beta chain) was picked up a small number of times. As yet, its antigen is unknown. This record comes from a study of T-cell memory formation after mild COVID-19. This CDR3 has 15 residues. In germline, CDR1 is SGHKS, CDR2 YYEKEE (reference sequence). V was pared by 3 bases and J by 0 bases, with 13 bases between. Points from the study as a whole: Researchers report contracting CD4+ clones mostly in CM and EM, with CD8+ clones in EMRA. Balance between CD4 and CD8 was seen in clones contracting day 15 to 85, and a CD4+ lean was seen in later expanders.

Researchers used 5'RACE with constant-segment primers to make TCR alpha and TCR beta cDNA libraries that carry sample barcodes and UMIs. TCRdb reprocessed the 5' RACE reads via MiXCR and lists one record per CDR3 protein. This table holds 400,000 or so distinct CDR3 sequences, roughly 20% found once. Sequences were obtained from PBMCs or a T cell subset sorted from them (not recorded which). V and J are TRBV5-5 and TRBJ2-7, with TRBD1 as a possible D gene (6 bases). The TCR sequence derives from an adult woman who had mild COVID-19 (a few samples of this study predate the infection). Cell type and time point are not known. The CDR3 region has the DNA TGTGCCAGCAGCTACAGGGACGGAAACTCCTACGAGCAGTACTTC. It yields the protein CASSYRDGNSYEQYF.